Listed below are T cell receptor beta chains from one sample, sequenced in a study of PD-L1 blockade in urothelial cancer. Here immunoSEQ multiplex PCR was the method, and the copy in TCRdb shows in-frame clones only, minus some. The data hold 56,000 or so clones, with 86% observed a single time. Specimen: PBMCs, collected around atezolizumab (anti-PD-L1) treatment. The receptors originated from a man aged 45-65 years with urothelial cancer. Each CDR3 is given with its conserved first and last residue. D genes are given only for firm matches. Size values are once, few and many counts, or a class for expanded clones, and some rows have none.

clone_size | j_call | d_call | v_call | cdr3_nt | cdr3_aa
. | TRBJ1-2 | . | TRBV6-5 | TGTGCCAGCAGTCCAAACAGGGTCGCGTATGGCTACACCTTC | CASSPNRVAYGYTF
. | TRBJ2-1 | TRBD2 | TRBV7-2 | TGTGCCAGCAGCTTAGCGACTAGCGGGACCGGGCAGTTCTTC | CASSLATSGTGQFF
. | TRBJ1-2 | TRBD1 | TRBV5-5 | TGTGCCAGCAACTTGGGCCTAGGACAGGGGGCGCGGGGCTACACCTTC | CASNLGLGQGARGYTF
. | TRBJ2-2 | TRBD2 | TRBV7-9 | TGTGCCAGCAGCTTGTCACTAGCGGACACCGGGGAGCTGTTTTTT | CASSLSLADTGELFF
. | TRBJ2-5 | . | TRBV7-9 | TGTGCCAGCAGCGTCTCCCTACAGGGACGCCAAGAGACCCAGTACTTC | CASSVSLQGRQETQYF
. | TRBJ2-1 | TRBD1 | TRBV9 | TGTGCCAGCAGCGCCCCCGGGACAGGGGTCAATGAGCAGTTCTTC | CASSAPGTGVNEQFF
. | TRBJ2-7 | . | TRBV28 | TGTGCCACCTGCGGACTACCTTACGAGCAGTACTTC | CATCGLPYEQYF
. | TRBJ2-5 | TRBD1 | TRBV27 | TGTGCCAGCAGTTCGCAGACAGGGGGTGAGACCCAGTACTTC | CASSSQTGGETQYF
. | TRBJ2-3 | . | TRBV27 | TGTGCCAGCAGTTCCCTAGCTTTTAGCACAGATACGCAGTATTTT | CASSSLAFSTDTQYF
. | TRBJ1-1 | TRBD1 | TRBV27 | TGTGCCAGCAGGACAGGGGGCCAGAACACTGAAGCTTTCTTT | CASRTGGQNTEAFF
. | TRBJ2-3 | TRBD2 | TRBV27 | TGTGCCAGGTCCGGACTAGCGGGAAGGGATACGCAGTATTTT | CARSGLAGRDTQYF
. | TRBJ2-7 | TRBD1 | TRBV5-1 | TGCGCCAGCAGCTTGGAGGGGACAGGGAGAAAGCAGTACTTC | CASSLEGTGRKQYF
. | TRBJ2-7 | . | TRBV18 | TGTGCCAGCTCACTTCCCAGCGGGTACGAGCAGTACTTC | CASSLPSGYEQYF
. | TRBJ1-1 | . | TRBV7-9 | TGTGCCAGCAGCTTAGATGGCTGGAACACTGAAGCTTTCTTT | CASSLDGWNTEAFF
. | TRBJ2-3 | TRBD2 | TRBV6-4 | TGTGCCAGCAGTGACTCGAGCACTAGCGGGAGTGATACGCAGTATTTT | CASSDSSTSGSDTQYF
. | TRBJ1-1 | . | TRBV6-1 | TGTGCCAGCAGTGGAGGCTTGGGAGCTTTCTTT | CASSGGLGAFF
. | TRBJ2-2 | TRBD2 | TRBV19 | TGTGCCAGTAGTATGGTAGCGGGGGGTGACACCGGGGAGCTGTTTTTT | CASSMVAGGDTGELFF
. | TRBJ2-5 | TRBD2 | TRBV2 | TGTGCCAGCAGGGCCAGCGGGAGGGAAGGCGGAGAGACCCAGTACTTC | CASRASGREGGETQYF
. | TRBJ2-5 | TRBD2 | TRBV15 | TGTGCCACCAGCCTCGGACTAGCGGAAGAGACCCAGTACTTC | CATSLGLAEETQYF
. | TRBJ1-1 | TRBD1 | TRBV7-8 | TGTGCCAGCAGCCCTCGGGGCGACAGGGGTTCTGAAGCTTTCTTT | CASSPRGDRGSEAFF
. | TRBJ1-3 | TRBD1 | TRBV6-1 | TGTGCCAGCAGTGGGGGACAGGGGGCGAGAAACACCATATATTTT | CASSGGQGARNTIYF
. | TRBJ2-5 | . | TRBV7-2 | TGTGCCAGCAGCGTAGGACAGAGACAAGAGACCCAGTACTTC | CASSVGQRQETQYF
. | TRBJ1-1 | TRBD1 | TRBV5-6 | TGTGCCAGCAGCAAACAGGGGGTGGGGAACACTGAAGCTTTCTTT | CASSKQGVGNTEAFF
. | TRBJ2-1 | TRBD2 | TRBV27 | TGTGCCAGCGTTAGAATAGCGGGAGATCGGTCCTACAATGAGCAGTTCTTC | CASVRIAGDRSYNEQFF
. | TRBJ1-5 | . | TRBV18 | TGTGCCAGCTCCACGTCCGGGGAGAGCAATCAGCCCCAGCATTTT | CASSTSGESNQPQHF
. | TRBJ2-7 | TRBD2 | TRBV7-9 | TGTGCCAGCAGCTTTGTGGTCGGCGGGAGCTCCCACGAGCAGTACTTC | CASSFVVGGSSHEQYF
. | TRBJ2-1 | . | TRBV21-1 | TGTGCCAGCAGCAAAGCCCACGGGCTAGCTCCCTCCTACAATGAGCAGTTCTTC | CASSKAHGLAPSYNEQFF
. | TRBJ2-3 | TRBD1 | TRBV19 | TGTGCCAGTAGATCGACAGGGATAGGCACAGATACGCAGTATTTT | CASRSTGIGTDTQYF
. | TRBJ1-2 | . | TRBV6-1 | TGTGCCAGCAGTGAATGTAAGGTCACCCAGCGCTGCTATGGCTACACCTTC | CASSECKVTQRCYGYTF
. | TRBJ2-7 | . | TRBV19 | TGTGCCAGTAGTTTGGGCGGGTCGGGATACGAGCAGTACTTC | CASSLGGSGYEQYF
. | TRBJ2-1 | TRBD2 | TRBV28 | TGTGCCAGCAGTTTTATCGGGAGGGGGACCTACAATGAGCAGTTCTTC | CASSFIGRGTYNEQFF
once | TRBJ2-7 | TRBD1 | TRBV5-4 | TGTGCCAGCAGCTTAGATCGACAGGGGCGCGAGCAGTACTTC | CASSLDRQGREQYF
once | TRBJ2-3 | TRBD2 | TRBV27 | TGTGCCAGCAGTTCCAACCCCCGGCAGGGACTAGCGGGAACCGTCGCAGATACGCAGTATTTT | CASSSNPRQGLAGTVADTQYF
. | TRBJ2-2 | TRBD2 | TRBV7-3 | TGTGCCAGCAGAAGCGGGAGGGCCACCGGGGAGCTGTTTTTT | CASRSGRATGELFF
once | TRBJ2-3 | . | TRBV28 | TGTGCCAGCAGGGGGCACGATACGCAGTATTTT | CASRGHDTQYF
. | TRBJ1-1 | TRBD1 | TRBV2 | TGTGCCAGCATCTCTACAGGGGGTGGGACTGAAGCTTTCTTT | CASISTGGGTEAFF
. | TRBJ1-6 | TRBD1 | TRBV27 | TGTGCCAGCAGTTTAGGACAGGGGAATTCACCCCTCCACTTT | CASSLGQGNSPLHF
. | TRBJ1-2 | TRBD1 | TRBV7-9 | TGTGCCAGCACCCCCAATCTACGGACAGGGCTCGATGGCTACACCTTC | CASTPNLRTGLDGYTF
. | TRBJ2-7 | TRBD2 | TRBV28 | TGTGCCAGCAGTTTGATTAGCGGGGCCTACGAGCAGTACTTC | CASSLISGAYEQYF
. | TRBJ1-5 | TRBD1 | TRBV19 | TGTGCCAGTAGTTTACGGACAGGGGGCAATCAGCCCCAGCATTTT | CASSLRTGGNQPQHF
. | TRBJ2-2 | TRBD2 | TRBV2 | TGTGCCAGCAGGGCGACTAGCGGAAACACCGGGGAGCTGTTTTTT | CASRATSGNTGELFF
once | TRBJ1-5 | . | TRBV28 | TGTGCCAGCAGTATCTCTGAGGGGAGGGTTGGTAGCAATCAGCCCCAGCATTTT | CASSISEGRVGSNQPQHF
. | TRBJ1-2 | . | TRBV7-9 | TGTGCCAGCAGGTCGGGATCAGTGGGGGCTTATGGCTACACCTTC | CASRSGSVGAYGYTF
. | TRBJ1-2 | . | TRBV27 | TGTGCCAGCAGTTTAAGGATGACCGACTACTATGGCTACACCTTC | CASSLRMTDYYGYTF
. | TRBJ1-5 | . | TRBV2 | TGTGCCAGCACCCGACAGGGCAATCAGCCCCAGCATTTT | CASTRQGNQPQHF
. | TRBJ2-1 | TRBD2 | TRBV19 | TGTGCCAGTAGGAGGGTGGGCGGGAGCTCCTACAATGAGCAGTTCTTC | CASRRVGGSSYNEQFF
. | TRBJ2-3 | TRBD2 | TRBV28 | TGTGCCAGCAGTTCAGGGACTAGCCGCACAGATACGCAGTATTTT | CASSSGTSRTDTQYF
. | TRBJ2-4 | . | TRBV7-2 | TGTGCCAGCAGCTTAGAGTGGACTGTAAAAAACATTCAGTACTTC | CASSLEWTVKNIQYF
. | TRBJ2-1 | . | TRBV6-6 | TGTGCCAGCAGATGGCGGACAGTCGACAATGAGCAGTTCTTC | CASRWRTVDNEQFF
. | TRBJ2-1 | TRBD2 | TRBV2 | TGTGCCAGCAGTGAAGCGCTTGGACTAGCGGGAGAAACGGAGCAGTTCTTC | CASSEALGLAGETEQFF
. | TRBJ2-7 | TRBD1 | TRBV5-1 | TGCGCCAGCAGGTCACAGGGGAATCGGAACGAGCAGTACTTC | CASRSQGNRNEQYF
. | TRBJ2-2 | TRBD2 | TRBV5-1 | TGCGCCAGCAGCTTACTAGCGGGCGCGAACACCGGGGAGCTGTTTTTT | CASSLLAGANTGELFF
. | TRBJ2-5 | . | TRBV9 | TGTGCCAGCAGCCCCGCCCTAGCGCTATTCCAAGAGACCCAGTACTTC | CASSPALALFQETQYF
few | TRBJ2-3 | . | TRBV5-1 | TGCGCCAGCAGCTTCGCAGGGCGGACAGATACGCAGTATTTT | CASSFAGRTDTQYF
. | TRBJ1-1 | TRBD1 | TRBV18 | TGTGCCAGCTCACGACGACAGGACAGGGTTGCTGAAGCTTTCTTT | CASSRRQDRVAEAFF